These 21 T cell receptor beta chains originate from one sample sequenced in a study of esophageal squamous cell carcinoma under preoperative chemotherapy. TCRdb used MiXCR to reprocess the PCR reads, holding one entry per CDR3 protein. The repertoire holds roughly 32,000 distinct CDR3 sequences, approximately 50% seen once, with approximately 12% in the top ten. Time point here: before preoperative PTX-NDP chemotherapy. This sample was taken from a patient given preoperative chemotherapy. Every receptor here comes from a human donor with esophageal squamous cell carcinoma. The donor label of this sample is uncertain.

This chain joins TRBV5-6 and TRBJ2-3, with a tentative D call TRBD2 (5 bases). V was cut by 5 bases and J by 2 bases, with 15 bases left in between. The CDR3 contains 15 residues. The germline V gene has CDR1 SGHDT and CDR2 YYEEEE. The CDR3 is CASRVSERYTDTQYF. In nucleotides, the CDR3 is TGTGCCAGCAGGGTTAGCGAGAGGTACACAGATACGCAGTATTTT.

This clonotype has a count of ten or more. The rearrangement joins TRBV7-2 to TRBJ2-7; no clear D gene. This CDR3 is built from 14 residues. Germline V gene data show CDR1 as SGHTA and CDR2 as FQGNSA. V lost 1 base, J lost 2 bases, and 9 bases lay in between. The CDR3 reads CASSLEGETYEQYF. The CDR3 bases are TGTGCCAGCAGCTTAGAAGGAGAAACCTACGAGCAGTACTTC.

The J gene is TRBJ1-2, the V gene TRBV19; 9 positions agree with TRBD1. The ends lost 4 bases at V and 4 bases at J; junction bases unmatched: 7. Germline V gene data show CDR1 as LNHDA and CDR2 as SQIVND (reference sequence). The CDR3 is 15 residues long. The CDR3 protein is CASSTDRGKTYGYTF. The CDR3 nucleotides are TGTGCCAGTAGTACCGACAGGGGGAAGACCTATGGCTACACCTTC.

Ten or more counts support this clonotype. This may be a read error, as it is one base from a much larger clone. The CDR3 loop is CASSLVSGTSGTEQYF. The CDR3 nucleotides are TGTGCCAGCAGCTTAGTGTCCGGGACTAGCGGGACTGAGCAGTACTTC. This chain joins TRBV7-8 and TRBJ2-5; 13 bases are a match to TRBD2. Germline V gives CDR1 SGHVS, CDR2 FQNEAQ. V was pared by 1 base and J by 11 bases, with 10 bases of the junction left unmatched. The CDR3 consists of 16 residues.

This chain uses TRBV12-3 or TRBV12-4 with TRBJ2-5, with 11 positions matching TRBD2. The CDR3 contains 14 residues. V was clipped by 6 bases and J by 5 bases; unmatched bases: 5. The CDR3 DNA follows: TGTGCCAGCAGACTCCTAGCGGGAGGCGAGACCCAGTACTTC. Translating it yields CASRLLAGGETQYF.

By frequency in the sample, this clonotype is medium-sized. The DNA for the CDR3 is TGTGCCAGTGGGGGCGGAATCACAGATACGCAGTATTTT. It specifies CASGGGITDTQYF. This chain uses TRBV12-3 or TRBV12-4 with TRBJ2-3; the D gene is possibly TRBD1 (6 bases). Trimming took off 9 bases at V and 2 bases at J, with 12 bases between the two ends. CDR3 length: 13 residues.

This rearrangement joins TRBV7-8 to TRBJ2-7; 11 nucleotides agree with TRBD2. The closer fit of TRBJ2-1 to the DNA end suggests the J call may be wrong. The germline gives CDR1 SGHVS, CDR2 FQNEAQ. The CDR3 runs to 14 residues. CDR3 DNA: TGTGCCAGCAGCAGTCTAGCGGGGGGAAATGAGCAGTTCTTC. It specifies CASSSLAGGNEQFF.

Only a few counts were recorded for this clonotype. A read error may produce the germline difference seen at one junction end. The chain links TRBV7-2 to TRBJ2-3; D perhaps matches TRBD2 (7 bases). CDR3 length: 16 residues. Germline loops: CDR1 SGHTA, CDR2 FQGNSA. The CDR3 DNA reads TGTGCCAGTGGGGGGCTCGGGGGGCGTGACACAGATACCCAGTACTTT. Protein: CASGGLGGRDTDTQYF.

This clonotype was seen more than once but under ten times. This chain connects TRBV11-3 to TRBJ2-5; 8 bases map to TRBD1. The J call may be incorrect, as the DNA end agrees better with TRBJ2-7. Per germline, CDR1 SGHNT and CDR2 YENEEA. The CDR3 runs 13 residues. CDR3 loop: CASSPRTGYEQYF. The DNA for the CDR3 is TGTGCCAGCAGCCCCCGGACAGGGTACGAGCAGTACTTC.

This clonotype was counted many times. This rearrangement joins TRBV11-1 to TRBJ1-1, with D possibly being TRBD1 (5 bases). Germline lookup yields CDR1 SGHAT and CDR2 FQDESV (reference sequence). V lost 0 bases, J lost 10 bases, and 18 bases lay in between. The CDR3 contains 15 residues. CDR3 sequence: CASSLAGGRMPRAFF. The DNA for the CDR3 is TGTGCCAGCAGCTTAGCGGGGGGGAGAATGCCTCGAGCTTTCTTT.

This clonotype was seen only once. This sequence joins TRBV27 and TRBJ2-6; D not resolved. Trimming pared 5 bases from V and 0 bases from J, leaving 8 bases between. The germline gives CDR1 MNHEY, CDR2 SMNVEV (reference sequence). This CDR3 is 15 amino acids long. CDR3 sequence (DNA): TGTGCCAGCAGTCCCTTACCCTCTGGGGCCAACGTCCTGACTTTC. It specifies CASSPLPSGANVLTF. The variable domain in full, completed from reference TRBV27 and TRBJ2-6, reads EAQVTQNPRYLITVTGKKLTVTCSQNMNHEYMSWYRQDPGLGLRQIYYSMNVEVTDKGDVPEGYKVSRKEKRNFPLILESPSPNQTSLYFCASSPLPSGANVLTFGAGSRLTVL.

Only a few counts were recorded for this clonotype. The gene calls are TRBV11-3 and TRBJ2-3; 9 nucleotides match TRBD1. Germline CDR1 and CDR2: SGHNT and YENEEA. V trimming: 5 bases; J trimming: 1 base; junction bases outside the gene matches: 7. The CDR3 extends over 16 amino acids. CDR3 amino acids: CASSPGTGSRTDTQYF. CDR3 DNA: TGTGCCAGCAGCCCGGGGACAGGGTCGCGCACAGATACGCAGTATTTT.

This clonotype was counted ten times or more. The chain links TRBV6-5 to TRBJ2-7; D not certain. V gave up 2 bases and J gave up 3 bases, with 8 bases separating them. Germline V CDR1 and CDR2: MNHEY, SVGAGI. The CDR3 consists of 13 residues. The CDR3 loop reads CASSYIVGYEQYF. CDR3 nucleotides: TGTGCCAGCAGTTACATCGTAGGCTACGAGCAGTACTTC.

This chain links TRBV7-2 with TRBJ2-2; weak D call: TRBD2 (5 bases). The last part of the DNA fits TRBJ2-3 better; the J call may be wrong. CDR3 length: 17 residues. The germline V gene has CDR1 SGHTA and CDR2 FQGNSA. CDR3 amino acids: CASSSSLQAVNTGEQYF. DNA for the CDR3: TGTGCCAGCAGCTCCAGCCTCCAGGCTGTGAACACCGGGGAGCAGTATTTT.

In regard to this clonotype: One end of the junction varies from germline; a read error may be responsible. The rearrangement joins TRBV7-3 to TRBJ2-1; no definite D call. There are 12 residues in the CDR3. The germline V gene has CDR1 SGHTA and CDR2 FQGTGA. The CDR3: CASSSSAGELFF. The CDR3 DNA reads TGTGCCAGCAGCTCAAGTGCCGGTGAGCTGTTTTTC.

The chain recombines TRBV5-5 with TRBJ2-2, with 9 bases fitting TRBD2. Germline V gene sequence: CDR1 SGHKS, CDR2 YYEKEE (reference sequence). CDR3 size: 15 residues. With 3 bases clipped from V and 0 bases from J, the junction kept 0 bases outside the gene matches. The CDR3 DNA sequence: TGTGCCAGCAGCTCTAGCGGGACGAACACCGGGGAGCTGTTTTTT. It yields the protein CASSSSGTNTGELFF.

The genes are TRBV5-1 and TRBJ1-2; D is possibly TRBD1 (6 bases). The CDR3 covers 13 residues. V was pared by 4 bases and J by 3 bases, with 10 bases between. Germline V gene sequence: CDR1 SGHRS, CDR2 YFSETQ. The CDR3 bases are TGCGCCAGCAGCAGGGGGAACGACTATGGCTACACCTTC. As protein: CASSRGNDYGYTF. Drawing the rest from reference TRBV5-1 and TRBJ1-2, the complete variable domain is KAGVTQTPRYLIKTRGQQVTLSCSPISGHRSVSWYQQTPGQGLQFLFEYFSETQRNKGNFPGRFSGRQFSNSRSEMNVSTLELGDSALYLCASSRGNDYGYTFGSGTRLTVV.

This chain's CDR3 is CASSLSSGRVPNPTNEQFF. In DNA form, the CDR3 reads TGCGCCAGCAGCTTGTCTAGCGGGAGGGTCCCTAACCCTACGAATGAGCAGTTCTTC. The V call is TRBV5-1, the J call TRBJ2-5; 12 bases agree with TRBD2. The J call is in doubt because the DNA end fits TRBJ2-1 better. Looked up from germline, CDR1 is SGHRS and CDR2 is YFSETQ. The CDR3 runs to 19 residues.

Details on this clonotype: Since the CDR3 does not end with the conserved phenylalanine or tryptophan, this likely comes from a read error. V and J are TRBV7-6 and TRBJ2-5; D unresolved. Germline V gives CDR1 SGHVS, CDR2 FNYEAQ. The CDR3 extends over 14 amino acids. CDR3 sequence: CASGLDGHQESQYL. The CDR3 DNA reads as TGTGCCAGCGGCTTAGACGGGCACCAAGAGTCCCAGTACTTG.

In the case of this clonotype: An end of the junction does not agree with germline; a read error may underlie this. This chain joins TRBV7-2 and TRBJ2-4; tentatively, D is TRBD1 (8 bases). This CDR3 is built from 16 residues. Germline V gives CDR1 SGHTA, CDR2 FQGNSA. The CDR3: CASSPQGGRAKDIQYF. CDR3 in DNA: TGTGCGAGCAGCCCACAGGGGGGGAGAGCCAAAGACATTCAGTACTTC.

The J gene is TRBJ1-4, the V gene TRBV7-9; D unclear. The V and J ends lost 5 bases and 2 bases respectively, with 18 bases between them. The germline gives CDR1 SEHNR, CDR2 FQNEAQ (reference sequence). CDR3 length: 17 amino acids. CDR3 loop: CASSPRRGILTNEKLFF. The CDR3 DNA reads as TGTGCCAGCAGCCCCCGTCGTGGAATCCTGACTAATGAAAAACTGTTTTTT. The full variable domain, rest sourced from reference TRBV7-9 and TRBJ1-4, is DTGVSQNPRHKITKRGQNVTFRCDPISEHNRLYWYRQTLGQGPEFLTYFQNEAQLEKSRLLSDRFSAERPKGSFSTLEIQRTEQGDSAMYLCASSPRRGILTNEKLFFGSGTQLSVL.